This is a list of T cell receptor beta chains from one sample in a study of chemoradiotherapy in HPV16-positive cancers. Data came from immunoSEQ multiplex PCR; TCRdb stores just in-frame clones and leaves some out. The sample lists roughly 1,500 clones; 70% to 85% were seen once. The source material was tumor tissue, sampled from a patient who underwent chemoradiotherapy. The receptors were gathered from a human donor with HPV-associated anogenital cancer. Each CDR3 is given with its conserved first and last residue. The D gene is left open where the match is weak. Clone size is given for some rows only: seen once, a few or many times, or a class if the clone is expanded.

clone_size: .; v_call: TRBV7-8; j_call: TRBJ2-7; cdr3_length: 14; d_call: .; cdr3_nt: TGTGCCAGCAGCTTAGGGGGGGACATCTACGAGCAGTACTTC; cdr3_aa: CASSLGGDIYEQYF
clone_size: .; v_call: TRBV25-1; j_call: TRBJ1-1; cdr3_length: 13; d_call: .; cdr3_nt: TGTGCCAGCAGGGCGGACTCGATTACTGAAGCTTTCTTT; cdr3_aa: CASRADSITEAFF
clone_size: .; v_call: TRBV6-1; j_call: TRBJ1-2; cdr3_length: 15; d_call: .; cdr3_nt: TGTGCCAGCAGTGAAGGTCCGGACAGTCTGAATGGCTACACCTTC; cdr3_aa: CASSEGPDSLNGYTF
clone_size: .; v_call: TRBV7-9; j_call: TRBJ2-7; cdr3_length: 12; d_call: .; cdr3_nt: TGTGCCAGCAGCTTAGACGCCTACGAGCAGTACTTC; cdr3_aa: CASSLDAYEQYF
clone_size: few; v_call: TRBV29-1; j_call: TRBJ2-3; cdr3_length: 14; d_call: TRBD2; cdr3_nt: TGCAGCACCATGCTAGCGGGGGGCACAGATACGCAGTATTTT; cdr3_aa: CSTMLAGGTDTQYF
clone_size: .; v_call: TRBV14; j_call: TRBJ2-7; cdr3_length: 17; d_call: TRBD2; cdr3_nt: TGTGCCAGCAGCTTAAGGACTAGCGGGGGCCTTTCCTACGAGCAGTACTTC; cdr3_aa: CASSLRTSGGLSYEQYF
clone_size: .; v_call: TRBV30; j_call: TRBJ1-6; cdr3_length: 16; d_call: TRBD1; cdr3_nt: TGTGCCTGGAGCGTCACAGGGGCCTCCTATAATTCACCCCTCCACTTT; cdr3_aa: CAWSVTGASYNSPLHF
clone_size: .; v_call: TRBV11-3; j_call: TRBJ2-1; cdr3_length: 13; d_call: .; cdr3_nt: TGTGCCAGCAGCTTACCCGGGCGGCATGAGCAGTTCTTC; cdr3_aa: CASSLPGRHEQFF
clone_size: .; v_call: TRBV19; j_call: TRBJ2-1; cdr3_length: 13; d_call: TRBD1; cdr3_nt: TGTGCCAGTAGTCCCCGACAGGGCGATGAGCAGTTCTTC; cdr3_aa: CASSPRQGDEQFF
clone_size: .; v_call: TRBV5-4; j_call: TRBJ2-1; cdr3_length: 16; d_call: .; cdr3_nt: TGTGCCAGCAGCTCCCCACCTAGGGGTTCTGACAATGAGCAGTTCTTC; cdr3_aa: CASSSPPRGSDNEQFF
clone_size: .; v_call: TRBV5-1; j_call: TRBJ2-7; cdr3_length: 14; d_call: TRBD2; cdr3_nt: TGCGCCAGCACCGTAGCGGGGGGGTCCGGGGAGCAGTACTTC; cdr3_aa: CASTVAGGSGEQYF
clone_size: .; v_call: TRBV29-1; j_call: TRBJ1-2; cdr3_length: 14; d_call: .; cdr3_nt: TGCAGCGTCGAAGGGGGGTGGGATAAGTCGGGCTACACCTTC; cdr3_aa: CSVEGGWDKSGYTF
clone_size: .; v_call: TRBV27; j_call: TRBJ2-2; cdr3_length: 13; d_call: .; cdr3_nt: TGTGCCAGCAAGAAAGCGAACACCGGGGAGCTGTTTTTT; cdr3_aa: CASKKANTGELFF
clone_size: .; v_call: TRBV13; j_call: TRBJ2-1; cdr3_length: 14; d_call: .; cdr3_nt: TGTGCCAGCAGCTTAGTGAGCCCCTACAATGAGCAGTTCTTC; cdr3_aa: CASSLVSPYNEQFF
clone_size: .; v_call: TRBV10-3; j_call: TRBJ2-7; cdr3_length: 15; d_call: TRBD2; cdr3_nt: TGTGCCATCAGTGAGGGGACTAGCGGAACCTACGAGCAGTACTTC; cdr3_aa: CAISEGTSGTYEQYF
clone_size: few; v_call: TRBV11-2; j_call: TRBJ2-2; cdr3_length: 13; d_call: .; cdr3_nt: TGTGCCAGCAGCTTCATTACTACCGGGGAGCTGTTTTTT; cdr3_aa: CASSFITTGELFF